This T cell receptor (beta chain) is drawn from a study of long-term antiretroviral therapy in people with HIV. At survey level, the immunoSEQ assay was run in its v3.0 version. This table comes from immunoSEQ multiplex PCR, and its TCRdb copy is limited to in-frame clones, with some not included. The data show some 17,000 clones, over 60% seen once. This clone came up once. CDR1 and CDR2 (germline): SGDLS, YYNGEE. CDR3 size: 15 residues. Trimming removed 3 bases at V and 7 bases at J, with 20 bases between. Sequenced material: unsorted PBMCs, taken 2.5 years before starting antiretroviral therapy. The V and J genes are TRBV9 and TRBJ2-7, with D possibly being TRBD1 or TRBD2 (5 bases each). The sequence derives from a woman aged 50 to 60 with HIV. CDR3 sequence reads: CASSGPGRPAQEQYF. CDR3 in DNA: TGTGCCAGCAGCGGTCCGGGACGGCCGGCGCAGGAGCAGTACTTC.